These T cell receptor beta chains were read from a single sample in a study of HIV-infected patients and healthy controls. In TCRdb, the 5' RACE reads were re-called with MiXCR into one record per CDR3 protein. The data contain 60,000 to 75,000 distinct CDR3 sequences, approximately 16% of them singletons. The material sequenced was CD4+ T cells from blood. Source of these receptors: a human donor in good health. Each CDR3 is given with its conserved first and last residue. The order of the fields is J gene, D gene, CDR3 length, V gene, clone size, CDR3 protein, CDR3 DNA. A D gene is named only where the DNA matches it firmly. Where a row states a size, it is once, few, many or the class of an expanded clone; other rows omit it.

TRBJ2-3 | NA | 15 | TRBV11-3 | NA | CASSPMGQAVDTQYF | TGTGCCAGCAGCCCCATGGGGCAGGCGGTAGATACGCAGTATTTT
TRBJ2-1 | NA | 17 | TRBV6-2/TRBV6-3 | NA | CASSSGVLAGTRNEQFF | TGTGCCAGCAGTTCCGGGGTTCTTGCGGGAACTCGCAATGAGCAGTTCTTC
TRBJ2-2 | TRBD2 | 16 | TRBV11-2 | many | CASSKGTSGGSGELFF | TGTGCCAGCAGTAAAGGGACTAGCGGGGGATCCGGGGAGCTGTTTTTT
TRBJ2-3 | TRBD2 | 14 | TRBV19 | few | CASSERGGMDTQYF | TGTGCCAGTAGTGAGCGGGGCGGGATGGATACGCAGTATTTT
TRBJ1-1 | NA | 14 | TRBV20-1 | NA | CSARVVGLNTEAFF | TGCAGTGCTAGAGTTGTCGGATTGAACACTGAAGCTTTCTTT
TRBJ2-7 | NA | 17 | TRBV25-1 | few | CASSESGRGSPGYEQYF | TGTGCCAGCAGTGAATCCGGCCGGGGCAGTCCCGGCTACGAGCAGTACTTC
TRBJ1-2 | TRBD1 | 17 | TRBV12-3/TRBV12-4 | NA | CASRARDRGLSNYGYTF | TGTGCCAGCAGGGCCAGGGACAGGGGGCTATCTAACTATGGCTACACCTTC
TRBJ2-7 | TRBD1 | 16 | TRBV6-6 | many | CASVGATGTGATEQYF | TGTGCCAGCGTTGGGGCCACCGGGACAGGGGCAACGGAGCAGTACTTC
TRBJ1-4 | TRBD1 | 15 | TRBV7-2 | NA | CASSPRQGSNEKLFF | TGTGCCAGCAGCCCAAGACAGGGCTCTAATGAAAAACTGTTTTTT
TRBJ1-2 | TRBD1 | 14 | TRBV7-2 | NA | CASSLGYRGYGYTF | TGTGCCAGCAGCTTAGGGTACAGGGGCTATGGCTACACCTTC
TRBJ1-6 | NA | 17 | TRBV6-5 | NA | CASRLNPTGRYNSPLHF | TGTGCCAGCAGACTCAACCCGACCGGGAGATATAATTCACCCCTCCACTTT
TRBJ1-5 | NA | 13 | TRBV29-1 | NA | CSVQAGGLEPQHF | TGCAGCGTCCAAGCGGGGGGCCTAGAGCCCCAGCATTTT
TRBJ2-7 | NA | 14 | TRBV6-2/TRBV6-3 | many | CASSDPGRKYEQYF | TGTGCCAGCAGCGACCCGGGACGGAAATACGAGCAGTACTTC
TRBJ1-5 | NA | 16 | TRBV4-2 | few | CASSQGEGRSNQPQHF | TGTGCCAGCAGCCAAGGTGAGGGAAGGAGCAATCAGCCCCAGCATTTT
TRBJ2-5 | NA | 12 | TRBV29-1 | NA | CSVDRAQETQYF | TGCAGCGTTGACCGTGCTCAAGAGACCCAGTACTTC
TRBJ1-4 | NA | 15 | TRBV11-2 | few | CASSPPEGIGEKLFF | TGTGCCAGCAGCCCCCCCGAGGGTATCGGTGAAAAACTGTTTTTT
TRBJ2-5 | TRBD2 | 16 | TRBV29-1 | many | CSVLGGLAGAGETQYF | TGCAGCGTTTTAGGGGGACTAGCGGGAGCCGGTGAGACCCAGTACTTC
TRBJ1-5 | NA | 14 | TRBV20-1 | NA | CSARESGGRQPQHF | TGCAGTGCTAGAGAGTCCGGGGGGAGACAGCCCCAGCATTTT
TRBJ2-5 | NA | 13 | TRBV18 | NA | CASSPSGSETQYF | TGTGCCAGCTCACCATCGGGGTCCGAGACCCAGTACTTC
TRBJ2-3 | NA | 15 | TRBV10-3 | NA | CAISESLTATDTQYF | TGTGCCATCAGTGAGTCCTTGACAGCGACAGATACGCAGTATTTT
TRBJ2-1 | TRBD1 | 15 | TRBV30 | few | CAWSRGTGAYNEQFF | TGTGCCTGGAGCCGAGGGACAGGGGCCTACAATGAGCAGTTCTTC
TRBJ2-3 | NA | 17 | TRBV6-2/TRBV6-3 | NA | CASSYGPGVESTDTQYF | TGTGCCAGCAGTTATGGACCAGGGGTTGAGAGCACAGATACGCAGTATTTT
TRBJ2-1 | NA | 17 | TRBV18 | NA | CASSPNFPGSSYNEQFF | TGTGCCAGCTCACCAAATTTTCCAGGGAGCTCCTACAATGAGCAGTTCTTC
TRBJ2-3 | TRBD2 | 16 | TRBV15 | NA | CATSSMLAGIADTQYF | TGTGCCACCAGCAGCATGCTAGCGGGGATCGCAGATACGCAGTATTTT
TRBJ2-3 | TRBD2 | 15 | TRBV7-2 | NA | CASSLREGRTDTQYF | TGTGCCAGCAGCTTACGGGAGGGCCGCACAGATACGCAGTATTTT
TRBJ2-1 | TRBD2 | 16 | TRBV19 | NA | CASSPERTSSYNEQFF | TGTGCCAGTAGTCCGGAACGGACTAGCTCCTACAATGAGCAGTTCTTC
TRBJ1-1 | NA | 12 | TRBV29-1 | many | CSVEVQNTEAFF | TGCAGCGTTGAGGTCCAGAACACTGAAGCTTTCTTT
TRBJ2-3 | TRBD2 | 12 | TRBV9 | NA | CASTRGGGAQYF | TGTGCCTCGACTCGGGGGGGCGGGGCGCAGTATTTT
TRBJ2-7 | NA | 12 | TRBV29-1 | NA | CSVERGAREQYF | TGCAGCGTTGAAAGGGGGGCTAGGGAGCAGTACTTC
TRBJ2-2 | TRBD2 | 14 | TRBV29-1 | NA | CSATSGANTGELFF | TGCAGCGCCACTAGCGGGGCGAACACCGGGGAGCTGTTTTTT
TRBJ2-5 | NA | 14 | TRBV10-3 | few | CAISESSGNLAQYF | TGTGCCATCAGTGAGTCGTCGGGCAATTTGGCCCAGTACTTC
TRBJ2-5 | NA | 11 | TRBV3-1 | many | CASRETETQYF | TGTGCCAGCAGAGAAACAGAGACCCAGTACTTC
TRBJ2-5 | NA | 14 | TRBV7-7 | NA | CASSFLTERETQYF | TGTGCCAGCAGCTTCCTAACCGAGCGAGAGACCCAGTACTTC
TRBJ1-5 | NA | 18 | TRBV6-2/TRBV6-3 | many | CASSYSIFVPSSNQPQHF | TGTGCCAGCAGTTACTCGATTTTTGTACCCTCGAGCAATCAGCCCCAGCATTTT
TRBJ2-5 | NA | 14 | TRBV3-1 | few | CASSHRTGEETQYF | TGTGCCAGCAGCCACAGAACGGGGGAAGAGACCCAGTACTTC
TRBJ1-5 | NA | 14 | TRBV3-1 | few | CASSHAYSNQPQHF | TGTGCCAGCAGCCACGCCTATAGCAATCAGCCCCAGCATTTT
TRBJ1-5 | TRBD1 | 13 | TRBV20-1 | NA | CSAGTGINQPQHF | TGCAGTGCAGGGACAGGGATCAATCAGCCCCAGCATTTT
TRBJ2-7 | NA | 13 | TRBV12-3/TRBV12-4 | NA | CASSLIGGDEQYF | TGTGCCAGCAGTTTGATCGGGGGCGACGAGCAGTACTTC
TRBJ1-5 | NA | 14 | TRBV19 | few | CASTPRGTNQPQHF | TGTGCCAGTACCCCGAGGGGGACGAATCAGCCCCAGCATTTT
TRBJ2-1 | TRBD2 | 15 | TRBV25-1 | NA | CASRVAGSAYNEQFF | TGTGCCAGCAGGGTAGCGGGATCAGCCTACAATGAGCAGTTCTTC
TRBJ1-5 | NA | 16 | TRBV30 | NA | CAWSVRSTRSNQPQHF | TGTGCCTGGAGTGTACGATCAACCCGGAGCAATCAGCCCCAGCATTTT
TRBJ2-4 | TRBD2 | 18 | TRBV3-1 | few | CASSQESLAATAKNIQYF | TGTGCCAGCAGCCAAGAAAGTCTAGCGGCCACAGCCAAAAACATTCAGTACTTC
TRBJ2-1 | TRBD2 | 15 | TRBV6-2/TRBV6-3 | NA | CASSYPGLAGGPRFF | TGTGCCAGCAGTTACCCTGGACTAGCGGGGGGGCCGCGGTTCTTC
TRBJ2-1 | TRBD1 | 12 | TRBV20-1 | NA | CSLGQGNNEQFF | TGCAGCTTGGGACAGGGAAACAATGAGCAGTTCTTC
TRBJ2-4 | TRBD2 | 17 | TRBV20-1 | NA | CSARVGSGGPLLNIQYF | TGCAGTGCTAGAGTCGGGAGCGGGGGACCCCTGCTTAACATTCAGTACTTC
TRBJ1-5 | NA | 13 | TRBV2 | few | CASSEESNQPQHF | TGTGCCAGCAGTGAGGAGAGCAATCAGCCCCAGCATTTT
TRBJ1-5 | NA | 13 | TRBV5-4 | NA | CASSSSPQGTRHF | TGTGCCAGCAGCTCGTCCCCTCAGGGGACGCGGCATTTT
TRBJ2-7 | NA | 13 | TRBV7-6 | NA | CASSLGGQYEQYF | TGTGCCAGCAGCTTGGGGGGACAGTACGAGCAGTACTTC
TRBJ1-1 | NA | 15 | TRBV6-2/TRBV6-3 | NA | CASSYSVVGSGEAFF | TGTGCCAGCAGTTATTCCGTCGTAGGGTCGGGGGAAGCTTTCTTT
TRBJ1-2 | NA | 15 | TRBV7-3 | few | CASSLNGRESDGYTF | TGTGCCAGCAGCTTAAACGGACGGGAGAGTGATGGCTACACCTTC
TRBJ2-3 | NA | 12 | TRBV7-9 | few | CASSPSIDTQYF | TGTGCCAGCAGCCCGAGTATAGATACGCAGTATTTT
TRBJ2-7 | TRBD2 | 14 | TRBV19 | few | CASSATWTSHEQYF | TGTGCCAGTAGTGCGACCTGGACTAGCCACGAGCAGTACTTC
TRBJ2-3 | NA | 13 | TRBV11-2 | NA | CASGIGKGNTQYF | TGTGCCAGCGGAATTGGGAAGGGGAATACGCAGTATTTT